These T cell receptor beta chains were read from a single sample in a study of blood T cell repertoires in COVID-19. The method was immunoSEQ multiplex PCR; TCRdb's version includes in-frame clones alone and lacks a portion of them. Here the sample spans about 210,000 clones, 80% being singletons. The source material was PBMCs or T cells enriched from blood (not recorded which). All receptors come from a man aged 30-40 years with acute COVID-19. Both conserved end residues are part of each CDR3. D genes are given only for firm matches. Not all rows give a size; the values are once, few, many and, for expanded clones, a class.

>TRBJ1-3|-|15|-|TRBV7-6
TGTGCCAGCAGCTTGGAGATTCACTCTGGAAACACCATATATTTT
CASSLEIHSGNTIYF
>TRBJ2-1|-|16|-|TRBV9
TGTGCCAGCAGCGGTAGGACAGCGAGCTCCTACAATGAGCAGTTCTTC
CASSGRTASSYNEQFF
>TRBJ1-4|TRBD1|15|-|TRBV6-5
TGTGCCAGCAGCCCCAGGGGGCGTGATAATGAAAAACTGTTTTTT
CASSPRGRDNEKLFF
>TRBJ2-4|-|15|-|TRBV5-6
TGTGCCAGCAGCCCCCGGGGGAAGATAGTGGACTCACAGTACTTC
CASSPRGKIVDSQYF
>TRBJ1-1|TRBD1|15|-|TRBV6-5
TGTGCCAGCAGCCCGACACAGGGGGCGCGCACTGAAGCTTTCTTT
CASSPTQGARTEAFF
>TRBJ2-3|TRBD2|16|-|TRBV9
TGTGCCAGCAGCGTAGGACTAGCGGGGGTCACAGATACGCAGTATTTT
CASSVGLAGVTDTQYF
>TRBJ2-7|TRBD2|14|-|TRBV9
TGTGCCAGCAGCTTTAGCGGGGGGGCCTACGAGCAGTACTTC
CASSFSGGAYEQYF
>TRBJ2-1|-|15|-|TRBV2
TGTGCCAGCAGGCAGGGCATCAGCTCCTACAATGAGCAGTTCTTC
CASRQGISSYNEQFF
>TRBJ1-4|TRBD1|16|-|TRBV4-1
TGCGCCAGCAGCCATTCACCCGGGACAGGGGACGAAAAACTGTTTTTT
CASSHSPGTGDEKLFF
>TRBJ1-6|TRBD1|14|-|TRBV29-1
TGCAGCGCGGGACAGGGGGCGAGTGGTTCACCCCTCCACTTT
CSAGQGASGSPLHF
>TRBJ1-4|TRBD1|13|-|TRBV6-5
TGTGCCAGCAAGGGACAGTGGGGTGAAAAACTGTTTTTT
CASKGQWGEKLFF
>TRBJ2-1|TRBD1|15|-|TRBV6-4
TGTGCCAGCAGTGAGGAGACAGGGGGCTACAATGAGCAGTTCTTC
CASSEETGGYNEQFF
>TRBJ1-2|TRBD1|16|-|TRBV28
TGTGCCAGCAGTGTCCTAGACAGGGCCTTGATCTATGGCTACACCTTC
CASSVLDRALIYGYTF
>TRBJ1-6|-|14|-|TRBV14
TGTGCCAGCAGCCAAGACTACCGCAATTCACCCCTCCACTTT
CASSQDYRNSPLHF
>TRBJ2-7|-|13|few|TRBV12-3/TRBV12-4
TGTGCCAGCAGTCGCGACGGAGTCGGCGAGCAGTACTTC
CASSRDGVGEQYF
>TRBJ1-3|TRBD1|16|-|TRBV19
TGTGCCAGTAGTATGACCGGGACAGGGGCTGGAAACACCATATATTTT
CASSMTGTGAGNTIYF
>TRBJ1-2|TRBD1|15|-|TRBV14
TGTGCCAGCAGCCAAGATCAGGGGGTAGACTATGGCTACACCTTC
CASSQDQGVDYGYTF
>TRBJ2-6|-|18|-|TRBV10-2
TGCGCCAGCAGTATGAGCCAGGGGCCTGGCTCTGGGGCCAACGTCCTGACTTTC
CASSMSQGPGSGANVLTF
>TRBJ2-5|TRBD2|18|-|TRBV7-2
TGTGCCAGCAGCATCGGGACTAGCGGGGGGGCTATCCGAGAGACCCAGTACTTC
CASSIGTSGGAIRETQYF
>TRBJ1-5|TRBD1|20|-|TRBV7-7
TGTGCCAGCAGCCCCCGGGACAGGACGAATTGGGGGCATAGCAATCAGCCCCAGCATTTT
CASSPRDRTNWGHSNQPQHF